One and the same sample provided the 32 T cell receptor beta chains below, sequenced in a study of T cell repertoires in aging, cancer and after chemotherapy. A mixed TRB-A/B primer pool amplified rearranged TRB by multiplex touch-down PCR. TCRdb ran MiXCR on the multiplex PCR reads and lists one entry per CDR3 protein. The sample lists around 13,000 distinct CDR3 sequences; roughly a quarter were seen once. TCR beta rearrangements were amplified from peripheral blood genomic DNA. The source material was blood. Every receptor here comes from a human donor with a blood cancer.

This clonotype is labeled medium-sized (0.01 to 0.1%). The chain links TRBV5-4 to TRBJ2-7; 7 bases agree with TRBD2. This CDR3 is 12 amino acids long. V shed 2 bases and J 7 bases; nucleotides not matched to a gene: 3. Germline CDR1 and CDR2: SGHNT and YYREEE (reference sequence). CDR3 sequence (DNA): TGTGCCAGCAGCTTCGGGGGGAGTGAGCAGTACGTC. Translated: CASSFGGSEQYV.

There are many counts of this clonotype. The rearrangement joins TRBV15 to TRBJ1-5; 8 positions match TRBD1. With V trimmed by 6 bases and J by 8 bases, 12 bases remained unmatched. CDR3 length: 15 residues. Germline V CDR1 and CDR2: LNHNV, YYDKDF (reference sequence). CDR3 sequence: CATRKGQGGGEPQHF. DNA for the CDR3: TGTGCCACCAGGAAAGGACAGGGAGGTGGAGAGCCCCAGCATTTT.

The chain couples TRBV4-3 to TRBJ1-1; 8 bases line up with TRBD1. With V trimmed by 0 bases and J by 1 base, 13 bases remained unmatched. The CDR3 has 19 residues. Germline CDR1 LGHNA, CDR2 YSLEER. CDR3 nucleotide sequence: TGCGCCAGCAGCCAAGAGGGGACAGGAGAGTGGTTAGGGAACACTGAAGCTTTCTTT. It yields the protein CASSQEGTGEWLGNTEAFF.

This clonotype has only a few counts. Since a much larger clone is just one base distant, this may be a read error. This sequence joins TRBV29-1 and TRBJ2-1; D is ambiguous. The V end lost 8 bases, the J end lost 0 bases, and 11 bases lay between the germline ends. CDR3 length: 13 amino acids. CDR1 SQVTM and CDR2 ANQGSEA come from the germline V gene. In nucleotides, the CDR3 is TGCAGCTCTACCACAAACTCCTACAATGAGCAGTTCTTC. This codes for CSSTTNSYNEQFF.

The V and J genes are TRBV20-1 and TRBJ1-5, with 7 bases that match TRBD1. The V gene end was trimmed by 1 base and the J gene end by 4 bases; junction bases not matched to a gene: 10. Germline CDR1 reads DFQATT; CDR2 reads SNEGSKA (reference sequence). The CDR3 length is 16 residues. CDR3 protein: CSARGRGTMVNQPQHF. For the CDR3, the DNA is TGCAGTGCTAGAGGCAGGGGGACGATGGTAAATCAGCCCCAGCATTTT.

This clonotype was found a few times. The genes are TRBV20-1 and TRBJ2-5; D possibly corresponds to TRBD1 (5 bases). Germline V gives CDR1 DFQATT, CDR2 SNEGSKA (reference sequence). This CDR3 comprises 15 residues. V lost 0 bases and J lost 2, with 13 bases in between. Written as DNA, the CDR3 is TGCAGTGCTAGAGATAAATGGGGCAGTCAAGAGACCCAGTACTTC. Encoded protein: CSARDKWGSQETQYF.

By frequency in the sample, this clonotype is medium-sized. The gene calls are TRBV29-1 and TRBJ1-5; unclear D gene. In germline, CDR1 is SQVTM, CDR2 ANQGSEA. The CDR3 extends over 12 amino acids. Trimming took off 4 bases at V and 1 base at J, with 5 bases between the two ends. CDR3 loop: CSVGWSNQPQHF. The CDR3 DNA sequence: TGCAGCGTTGGGTGGAGCAATCAGCCCCAGCATTTT. Combining the CDR3 with reference TRBV29-1 and TRBJ1-5 gives the whole variable domain SAVISQKPSRDICQRGTSLTIQCQVDSQVTMMFWYRQQPGQSLTLIATANQGSEATYESGFVIDKFPISRPNLTFSTLTVSNMSPEDSSIYLCSVGWSNQPQHFGDGTRLSIL.

The chain has TRBV20-1 and TRBJ1-6; a weak D match, TRBD1 (5 bases). Per the germline V gene, CDR1 is DFQATT and CDR2 is SNEGSKA (reference sequence). With 0 bases removed from V and 14 bases from J, the gap between germline ends came to 17 bases. This CDR3 spans 14 amino acids. The CDR3: CSARDPGIGEALHF. The CDR3 DNA sequence: TGCAGTGCTAGAGATCCAGGGATCGGGGAGGCCCTCCACTTT.

As concerns this clonotype: At one end, the junction sequence differs from germline, possibly due to a read error. This sequence joins TRBV5-6 and TRBJ1-1; D call uncertain. Germline CDR1 SGHDT, CDR2 YYEEEE. The CDR3 contains 14 residues. The CDR3 nucleotides are TGTGCCCGCAGCTTGGATGTGAAGAACACTGAAGCTTTCTTT. It codes for CARSLDVKNTEAFF.

In nucleotides, the CDR3 is TGTGCCAGCAGCCTAGTTCGTGGGACTAGCGGGAGAAGGCCCTACAATGAGCAGTTCTTC. Translation gives CASSLVRGTSGRRPYNEQFF. This chain uses TRBV11-1 with TRBJ2-1; 14 bases map to TRBD2. The CDR3 sequence is 20 residues long. V trimming: 5 bases; J trimming: 2 bases; junction bases outside the gene matches: 14. Germline V gene data show CDR1 as SGHAT and CDR2 as FQDESV (reference sequence).

The chain employs TRBV6-5 and TRBJ2-7; perhaps TRBD1 as D (6 bases). The V end lost 5 bases, the J end lost 0 bases, and 11 bases lay between the germline ends. The CDR3 runs 14 residues. Germline loops: CDR1 MNHEY, CDR2 SVGAGI. CDR3 bases: TGTGCCAGCAGTGAACAGGGTAACTCCTACGAGCAGTACGTC. Protein sequence: CASSEQGNSYEQYV.

This chain connects TRBV7-2 to TRBJ2-7, with D unresolved. The CDR3 runs to 13 residues. V was clipped by 4 bases and J by 4 bases, with 11 bases between them. Germline V gene lookup returns CDR1 SGHTA and CDR2 FQGNSA. CDR3 sequence (DNA): TGTGCCAGCAGCTCCCGCTCAGAGTACGAGCAGTACTTC. Encoded protein: CASSSRSEYEQYF.

Comments on this clonotype: Just one base apart from a much larger clone, this may be a read error. CDR3 sequence reads: CAISLTEGTSGYTF. The CDR3 nucleotides are TGTGCCATCAGCCTTACGGAGGGAACTAGTGGCTACACCTTC. The genes are TRBV6-5 and TRBJ1-2; D is uncertain. Trimming left V 10 bases short and J 7 bases short, with 22 bases between. The CDR3 is made up of 14 amino acids. Per the germline V gene, CDR1 is MNHEY and CDR2 is SVGAGI.

This sequence joins TRBV27 and TRBJ1-4; TRBD1 is a possible D gene (6 bases). The CDR3 is 15 residues long. Germline V gene lookup returns CDR1 MNHEY and CDR2 SMNVEV (reference sequence). V lost 6 bases to trimming and J lost 3 bases, with 14 bases between them. CDR3: CASRNSGASNEKLFF. In DNA form, the CDR3 reads TGTGCCAGCAGGAACTCGGGGGCGTCTAATGAAAAACTGTTTTTT.

This clonotype appeared a few times. V usage is TRBV4-1 and J usage is TRBJ2-3; 10 nucleotides line up with TRBD2. V shed 4 bases and J 10 bases; nucleotides not matched to a gene: 17. This CDR3 contains 17 residues. Germline CDR1 reads MGHRA; CDR2 reads YSYEKL. CDR3 coding DNA: TGCGCCAGCAGCCCCTTGGGGAGCGGGGGGGCCGCGCCAGCGCAGTATTTT. This codes for CASSPLGSGGAAPAQYF.

The chain combines TRBV4-2 with TRBJ1-1, with D uncertain. The V and J ends lost 3 bases and 0 bases respectively, with 17 bases between them. Per germline, CDR1 LGHNA and CDR2 YNFKEQ. This CDR3 comprises 17 residues. This chain's CDR3 is CASSHGEVGGMNTEAFF. The CDR3 DNA is TGTGCCAGCAGCCACGGTGAGGTGGGAGGGATGAACACTGAAGCTTTCTTT.

Comments on this clonotype: This clone may be a read error of a much larger clone one base away. This chain joins TRBV6-1 and TRBJ2-2; no clear D. The germline V and J ends were trimmed by 3 bases and 6 bases, with 11 bases remaining between them. Germline values: CDR1 MNHNS, CDR2 SASEGT. CDR3 length: 14 residues. In nucleotides, the CDR3 is TGTGCCAGCAGTGATGGCCAAGTTTCCGGGGAGCTGTTTTTT. Protein: CASSDGQVSGELFF.

This clonotype ranks as medium-sized. In DNA, the CDR3 is TGCAGCGTTGGGAAGAGGGGACTTATGAACACTGAAGCTTTCTTT. Translating it yields CSVGKRGLMNTEAFF. This chain joins TRBV29-1 and TRBJ1-1; the D gene is possibly TRBD1 (5 bases). This CDR3 contains 15 residues. The germline V and J ends were trimmed by 4 bases and 0 bases, with 15 bases remaining between them. CDR1 and CDR2 from the germline V gene are SQVTM and ANQGSEA. The complete variable domain, with remaining parts taken from reference TRBV29-1 and TRBJ1-1, reads SAVISQKPSRDICQRGTSLTIQCQVDSQVTMMFWYRQQPGQSLTLIATANQGSEATYESGFVIDKFPISRPNLTFSTLTVSNMSPEDSSIYLCSVGKRGLMNTEAFFGQGTRLTVV.

The chain uses TRBV6-4 and TRBJ1-1; 7 bases fit TRBD1. The junction had 4 bases not matched to a gene; V was cut back by 2 bases and J by 4 bases. Looked up from germline, CDR1 is MRHNA and CDR2 is SNTAGT. The CDR3 totals 14 residues. CDR3 sequence reads: CASSDGAGGTEAFF. The DNA of the CDR3 is TGTGCCAGCAGTGACGGGGCAGGGGGCACTGAAGCTTTCTTT.

By share of the sample, this clonotype is medium-sized. The chain uses TRBV30 and TRBJ2-1; D perhaps matches TRBD1 (6 bases). V was clipped by 3 bases and J by 1 base, with 10 bases between them. The germline V gene encodes CDR1 GTSNPN and CDR2 SVGIG (reference sequence). The length of the CDR3 is 14 residues. The CDR3 DNA is TGTGCCTGGAGAACAGGGCGATCCTACAATGAGCAGTTCTTC. Its protein product is CAWRTGRSYNEQFF.

With regard to this clonotype: Possible read error: a much larger clone is one base away. The chain has TRBV27 and TRBJ1-6, with D unclear. The CDR3 contains 13 residues. The germline CDR1 and CDR2 sequences are MNHEY and SMNVEV (reference sequence). The CDR3 spells CASSLSRNSSLHF. Written as DNA, the CDR3 is TGTGCCAGCAGTTTATCAAGGAATTCATCCCTCCACTTT.

This clonotype was picked up a small number of times. V and J are TRBV6-5 and TRBJ2-4; D not certain. Germline V lookup: CDR1 MNHEY, CDR2 SVGAGI. The CDR3 loop spans 15 amino acids. The V gene lost 6 bases and the J gene lost 1 base, with 13 bases spanning the gap. This CDR3 is CASSLTSRAKNIQYF. In nucleotides, the CDR3 is TGTGCCAGCAGCTTGACCTCGCGGGCCAAAAACATTCAGTACTTC.

This clonotype was counted between two and nine times. This rearrangement joins TRBV5-6 to TRBJ2-3; D unresolved. From germline, CDR1 is SGHDT and CDR2 YYEEEE. V gave up 4 bases and J gave up 6 bases, with 12 bases separating them. This CDR3 spans 13 amino acids. The CDR3 DNA sequence: TGTGCCAGCAGCCGAGAGCGTGAGGATACGCAGTATTTT. It encodes CASSREREDTQYF.

This clonotype is medium-sized in the sample. This chain uses TRBV29-1 with TRBJ2-1; D remains ambiguous. This CDR3 comprises 14 residues. V was cut by 4 bases and J by 2 bases, with 12 bases left in between. CDR1 is SQVTM and CDR2 is ANQGSEA in the germline V gene. The CDR3: CSVVGQDPYNEQFF. DNA for the CDR3: TGCAGCGTTGTAGGCCAGGACCCCTACAATGAGCAGTTCTTC.

This clonotype was detected ten times or more. The V gene is TRBV6-1, the J gene TRBJ2-1; the match to TRBD2 covers 11 bases. Germline CDR1 MNHNS, CDR2 SASEGT. CDR3 length: 15 residues. V trimming: 0 bases; J trimming: 6 bases; junction bases outside the gene matches: 1. CDR3: CASSEASGGANEQFF. For the CDR3, the DNA is TGTGCCAGCAGTGAAGCTAGCGGGGGGGCCAATGAGCAGTTCTTC.

The genes are TRBV6-1 and TRBJ1-5, with D uncertain. The CDR3 has 12 residues. Germline values: CDR1 MNHNS, CDR2 SASEGT. V gave up 6 bases and J gave up 6 bases, with 9 bases separating them. The CDR3 nucleotides read TGTGCCAGCAGCCGGGTTGGTCAGCCCCAGCATTTT. Its protein product is CASSRVGQPQHF.

This clonotype has a handful of counts. The CDR3 nucleotides are TGTGCCAGCAGGACAGGGGGCGCAGACTATGGCTACACCTTC. Translated: CASRTGGADYGYTF. The chain carries TRBV6-5 and TRBJ1-2, with 10 nucleotides matching TRBD1. CDR3 length: 14 amino acids. CDR1 and CDR2 (germline): MNHEY, SVGAGI. The V and J ends lost 6 bases and 3 bases, in that order; junction bases with no gene match: 4.

This clonotype is medium-sized. This chain uses TRBV27 with TRBJ2-3; TRBD2 matches 7 bases. The CDR3 covers 14 residues. Germline V gene data show CDR1 as MNHEY and CDR2 as SMNVEV (reference sequence). The V gene end was trimmed by 7 bases and the J gene end by 3 bases; junction bases not matched to a gene: 7. In DNA form, the CDR3 reads TGTGCCAGCATCCTAAGCGGGACGACAGATACGCAGTATTTT. It is translated as CASILSGTTDTQYF.

By its share, this clonotype is medium-sized. This sequence joins TRBV19 and TRBJ1-2, with 8 bases aligning to TRBD1. CDR3 length: 13 amino acids. The V segment lost 11 bases and the J segment 5 bases; nucleotides outside the gene matches: 10. CDR1 and CDR2 from the germline V gene are LNHDA and SQIVND (reference sequence). The DNA for the CDR3 is TGTGCCGCTGGAACAGGGGGAGAGTATGGCTACACCTTC. Its translation: CAAGTGGEYGYTF.

CDR3 in amino acids: CASRPLFWGRGNQPQHF. The CDR3 bases are TGTGCCAGCAGACCCCTTTTCTGGGGACGGGGGAATCAGCCCCAGCATTTT. This chain links TRBV2 with TRBJ1-5, with D possibly matching TRBD1 (5 bases). The CDR3 covers 17 residues. Germline CDR1 SNHLY, CDR2 FYNNEI. The V end lost 6 bases, the J end lost 4 bases, and 22 bases lay between the germline ends.

V usage is TRBV2 and J usage is TRBJ2-1; D is possibly TRBD1 (5 bases). CDR1 is SNHLY and CDR2 is FYNNEI in the germline V gene. CDR3 length: 13 amino acids. V lost 6 bases, J lost 3 bases, and 9 bases lay in between. CDR3 protein: CASSLGLYNEQFF. In DNA form, the CDR3 reads TGTGCCAGCAGCCTGGGGCTCTACAATGAGCAGTTCTTC.

The sample holds a few counts of this clonotype. The V call is TRBV6-4, the J call TRBJ2-2; D unresolved. The length of the CDR3 is 16 residues. Germline CDR1 and CDR2: MRHNA and SNTAGT. V was trimmed by 5 bases and J by 3 bases, leaving 16 bases between them. CDR3 DNA: TGTGCCAGCAGTCGTAGTCCCACGGATGACACCGGGGAGCTGTTTTTT. This codes for CASSRSPTDDTGELFF.